The count of the clone carrying this TCR beta chain is one. Sequencing used immunoSEQ multiplex PCR; TCRdb keeps in-frame clones, though not all of them. This sample has 90,000 to 120,000 clones, with more than 70% found just once. Trimming removed 6 bases from V and 5 bases from J; junction bases left unmatched: 6. CDR1 SGHAT and CDR2 FQNNGV come from the germline V gene. CDR3 size: 14 residues. This entry is derived from a study of blood T cell repertoires in COVID-19. Sequencing was performed on peripheral blood. This clonotype was sampled from a human donor in a cohort sampled during active COVID-19. The chain employs TRBV11-2 and TRBJ2-4; 8 bases map to TRBD1. The CDR3 DNA reads as TGTGCCAGCAGGAAGACAGGGGTCGAAAACATTCAGTACTTC. Its translation is CASRKTGVENIQYF.